This T cell receptor (beta chain) was identified in a study of OX40 agonist ivuxolimab in advanced cancers. Measured with immunoSEQ multiplex PCR; TCRdb has only the in-frame clones, and not every one. The table records around 53,000 clones, around 84% of them present only once. Autoimmune disease history or systemic immunosuppression led to patients being barred. The sequencing used CD4+ or CD8+ T cells sorted from blood, collected in a trial of the OX40 agonist ivuxolimab. The clonotype originates from an adult with an advanced solid tumor such as melanoma, head and neck, liver or kidney cancer.

CDR3 loop: CASRDEADTEAFF. The CDR3 DNA reads TGTGCCAGCAGGGATGAGGCGGACACTGAAGCTTTCTTT. The rearrangement joins TRBV2 to TRBJ1-1; D unclear. Germline values: CDR1 SNHLY, CDR2 FYNNEI. CDR3 length equals 13 residues. The V gene lost 6 bases and the J gene lost 3 bases, with 11 bases spanning the gap.